A single sample is the source of the 32 T cell receptor beta chains below, sequenced in a study of blood T cells in healthy people across ages. For the second PCR, which ran for about 7 to 11 cycles, a sample-barcoded 5' primer and a J-beta primer mix were used. TCRdb recomputed calls from the 5' RACE reads with MiXCR, one row per CDR3 protein. The sample consists of about 1.4 million distinct CDR3 sequences, 45% to 70% of them appearing once. Material for sequencing was blood. These receptors all come from a man in his late teens or twenties in good health.

The rearrangement uses TRBV27 and TRBJ2-4; weak D call: TRBD2 (5 bases). Germline V gene lookup returns CDR1 MNHEY and CDR2 SMNVEV (reference sequence). V was pared by 3 bases and J by 13 bases, with 19 bases between. The CDR3 loop spans 14 amino acids. The CDR3 loop reads CASSLDGGYNEQYF. Written as DNA, the CDR3 is TGTGCCAGCAGTTTGGACGGAGGCTACAATGAGCAGTACTTC.

This clonotype has just a few counts. CDR3 sequence (DNA): TGTGCCAGCAGTTGTGAAGCTTTCTTT. Translated, it gives CASSCEAFF. The chain is built from TRBV12-3 or TRBV12-4 and TRBJ1-1; D is uncertain. The V and J ends lost 4 bases and 7 bases respectively, with 1 base between them. The CDR3 is made up of 9 amino acids.

As for this clonotype: A read error likely explains this, since a far larger clone differs by one base. The chain carries TRBV20-1 and TRBJ1-6, with a weak D call TRBD1 (5 bases). This CDR3 spans 13 amino acids. Germline V CDR1 and CDR2: DFQATT, SNEGSKA (reference sequence). With 6 bases removed from V and 6 bases from J, the gap between germline ends came to 12 bases. CDR3 region: CSARAGSNSPLHF. DNA of the CDR3: TGCAGTGCCCGGGCAGGGAGTAATTCACCCCTCCACTTT.

V usage is TRBV20-1 and J usage is TRBJ2-5, with D tentatively TRBD1 (5 bases). Germline lookup yields CDR1 DFQATT and CDR2 SNEGSKA (reference sequence). This CDR3 contains 12 residues. V was shortened by 2 bases and J by 4 bases, with 8 bases between the two germline ends. CDR3: CSARRGIETQYF. The CDR3 bases are TGCAGTGCTAGAAGGGGTATAGAGACCCAGTACTTC.

Here the CDR3 reads CSASQARVPSNEQFF. For the CDR3, the DNA is TGCAGTGCTAGTCAGGCTAGGGTTCCCTCCAATGAGCAGTTCTTC. The chain has TRBV20-1 and TRBJ2-1, with unresolved D. CDR1 and CDR2 (germline): DFQATT, SNEGSKA (reference sequence). V lost 3 bases and J 6 bases, leaving 18 bases between the germline ends. CDR3 length equals 15 residues.

The chain has TRBV20-1 and TRBJ2-7; a possible D gene is TRBD1 (6 bases). CDR3 length: 15 amino acids. Trimming took off 3 bases at V and 4 bases at J, with 19 bases between the two ends. CDR1 DFQATT and CDR2 SNEGSKA come from the germline V gene (reference sequence). The CDR3 bases are TGCAGTGCTAGTATTCCGGGACACAGGACTTACGAGCAGTACTTC. Amino acid sequence: CSASIPGHRTYEQYF.

In its sample, this clonotype was seen many times. The chain is built from TRBV20-1 and TRBJ2-7, with 7 bases identical to TRBD1. Germline V CDR1 and CDR2: DFQATT, SNEGSKA (reference sequence). The trim removed 2 bases at V and 6 bases at J, leaving 10 bases unmatched. CDR3 length: 14 residues. The CDR3: CSARRGQTYPEQYF. The CDR3 DNA is TGCAGTGCTAGAAGGGGACAGACATATCCCGAGCAGTACTTC.

The chain employs TRBV12-3 or TRBV12-4 and TRBJ2-7, with 12 bases lining up with TRBD2. With V trimmed by 4 bases and J by 7 bases, 5 bases remained unmatched. This CDR3 region has 14 residues. CDR3 DNA sequence: TGTGCCAGCAGTTATCTAGCGGGGGGGCGTGAGCAGTACTTC. Amino acid sequence: CASSYLAGGREQYF.

The DNA for the CDR3 is TGCGCCAGCAGCCGCATTAGTGGGGCGGGAGCCTATGAGCAGTTCTTC. Residues: CASSRISGAGAYEQFF. The chain couples TRBV4-1 to TRBJ2-1, with 7 bases lining up with TRBD2. Trimming took 4 bases from V and 8 from J; bases not matched to a gene: 14. CDR1 and CDR2 (germline): MGHRA, YSYEKL. The CDR3 has 16 amino acids.

The rearrangement joins TRBV6-5 to TRBJ2-1; a weak D match, TRBD2 (5 bases). This CDR3 spans 11 amino acids. V lost 10 bases and J 8 bases, leaving 12 bases between the germline ends. The germline gives CDR1 MNHEY, CDR2 SVGAGI. The CDR3 region has the DNA TGTGCCACCGAACTACTAGATGAGCAGTTCTTC. It yields the protein CATELLDEQFF.

Remarks on this clonotype: The junction shows a germline mismatch at one end, possibly a read error. This chain uses TRBV11-3 with TRBJ2-1, with unresolved D. The CDR3 is 12 residues long. Looked up from germline, CDR1 is SGHNT and CDR2 is YENEEA. CDR3 amino acids: CASSVEHSEQFF. CDR3 coding DNA: TGTGCCAGCAGCGTAGAGCATAGTGAGCAGTTCTTC.

CDR3 nucleotide sequence: TGTGCCAGCAGTAGCCAGACAGGGCTTGGAGATACGCAGTATTTT. It is translated as CASSSQTGLGDTQYF. The V call is TRBV6-2 or TRBV6-3, the J call TRBJ2-3; 7 bases match TRBD1. The V and J ends lost 5 bases and 5 bases, in that order; junction bases with no gene match: 10. Germline V gene lookup returns CDR1 MNHEY and CDR2 SVGEGT. This CDR3 is 15 amino acids long.

This rearrangement joins TRBV25-1 to TRBJ2-7; 12 nucleotides align to TRBD1. Trimming removed 2 bases from V and 6 bases from J; junction bases left unmatched: 5. This CDR3 is 15 amino acids long. Germline V CDR1 and CDR2: MGHDK, SYGVNS. CDR3 sequence reads: CASSEGTGGTSEQYF. The CDR3 DNA sequence: TGTGCCAGCAGTGAAGGGACAGGGGGCACCTCCGAGCAGTACTTC.

A few counts support this clonotype. J is TRBJ2-3 and V is TRBV5-6; TRBD2 is a possible D gene (6 bases). V lost 3 bases and J lost 2, with 16 bases in between. In germline, CDR1 is SGHDT, CDR2 YYEEEE. The CDR3 loop spans 16 amino acids. The CDR3 DNA is TGTGCCAGCAGCTCCAGAAGGGCTAGCGACACAGATACGCAGTATTTT. As protein: CASSSRRASDTDTQYF. Drawing the rest from reference TRBV5-6 and TRBJ2-3, the complete variable domain is DAGVTQSPTHLIKTRGQQVTLRCSPKSGHDTVSWYQQALGQGPQFIFQYYEEEERQRGNFPDRFSGHQFPNYSSELNVNALLLGDSALYLCASSSRRASDTDTQYFGPGTRLTVL.

This clonotype was picked up a small number of times. The chain uses TRBV10-3 and TRBJ2-3; possible D gene TRBD2, 5 bases. V dropped 10 bases and J dropped 5 bases, with 22 bases sitting between them. This CDR3 has 15 amino acids. CDR1 ENHRY and CDR2 SYGVKD come from the germline V gene. The CDR3 is CATARNGRGGDTQYF. The CDR3 DNA sequence: TGTGCCACCGCTAGGAACGGACGGGGTGGAGATACGCAGTATTTT.

The genes are TRBV6-1 and TRBJ2-7, with a weak D call TRBD1 (5 bases). The V and J ends lost 5 bases and 4 bases respectively, with 15 bases between them. Germline lookup yields CDR1 MNHNS and CDR2 SASEGT. The CDR3 runs to 14 residues. CDR3 sequence (DNA): TGTGCCAGCAGTCCCCCAGGGTACGGGTACGAGCAGTACTTC. It codes for CASSPPGYGYEQYF.

Comments on this clonotype: A junction end diverges from the germline sequence, so it may reflect a read error. The V and J genes are TRBV4-3 and TRBJ2-3, with D perhaps matching TRBD2 (5 bases). Germline lookup yields CDR1 LGHNA and CDR2 YSLEER. The CDR3 is 14 amino acids. Written as DNA, the CDR3 is TGCGCCAGCGGCCAAGGACCCGGGGCAGATACGCAGTATTTT. This gives the protein CASGQGPGADTQYF.

This chain connects TRBV6-5 to TRBJ2-1; 9 bases map to TRBD2. CDR1 and CDR2 (germline): MNHEY, SVGAGI. The length of the CDR3 is 19 residues. With 0 bases clipped from V and 7 bases from J, the junction kept 16 bases outside the gene matches. DNA for the CDR3: TGTGCCAGCAGTTACTCGGGGATTTTTAAGCGGGGGGCGGAGAATGAGCAGTTCTTC. As protein: CASSYSGIFKRGAENEQFF.

This sequence joins TRBV7-2 and TRBJ2-3, with no clear D. In germline, CDR1 is SGHTA, CDR2 FQGNSA. V lost 0 bases, J lost 1 base, and 5 bases lay in between. The CDR3 loop spans 14 amino acids. CDR3 amino acids: CASSLADRTDTQYF. DNA for the CDR3: TGTGCCAGCAGCTTAGCGGACCGCACAGATACGCAGTATTTT. Variable domain in full (rest from reference TRBV7-2 and TRBJ2-3): GAGVSQSPSNKVTEKGKDVELRCDPISGHTALYWYRQSLGQGLEFLIYFQGNSAPDKSGLPSDRFSAERTGGSVSTLTIQRTQQEDSAVYLCASSLADRTDTQYFGPGTRLTVL.

V usage is TRBV28 and J usage is TRBJ2-7; 10 bases are a match to TRBD2. Trimming took 4 bases from V and 2 from J; bases not matched to a gene: 8. The CDR3 is made up of 16 amino acids. The germline V gene has CDR1 MDHEN and CDR2 SYDVKM. The CDR3 DNA follows: TGTGCCAGCAGTTCCACACTAGCGGGGTCCGCCTACGAGCAGTACTTC. It is translated as CASSSTLAGSAYEQYF.

This clonotype has only a few counts. V is TRBV20-1 and J is TRBJ1-2; no reliable D call. CDR3 length equals 13 residues. V lost 6 bases to trimming and J lost 4 bases, with 15 bases between them. CDR1 DFQATT and CDR2 SNEGSKA come from the germline V gene (reference sequence). The CDR3 sequence is CSATPPQSYGYTF. The CDR3 DNA sequence: TGCAGTGCCACCCCGCCCCAGAGCTATGGCTACACCTTC.

The chain has TRBV6-5 and TRBJ2-5; D might be TRBD1 (6 bases). Germline assignment: CDR1 MNHEY and CDR2 SVGAGI. The CDR3 sequence is 12 residues long. V lost 7 bases and J 5 bases, leaving 11 bases between the germline ends. CDR3 sequence reads: CASKGDWETQYF. The CDR3 bases are TGTGCCAGCAAGGGGGATTGGGAGACCCAGTACTTC.

This clonotype was observed a handful of times. The rearrangement uses TRBV4-1 and TRBJ2-3, with 7 bases that match TRBD2. Germline V lookup: CDR1 MGHRA, CDR2 YSYEKL. The ends lost 3 bases at V and 4 bases at J; junction bases unmatched: 7. CDR3 size: 15 residues. CDR3 amino acids: CASSQGGSRSDTQYF. The CDR3 DNA reads TGCGCCAGCAGCCAGGGCGGGAGCCGGTCAGATACGCAGTATTTT.

Only a few counts were recorded for this clonotype. J is TRBJ2-1 and V is TRBV25-1, with a possible D match to TRBD1 (5 bases). V was cut by 6 bases and J by 10 bases, with 16 bases left in between. Germline V gene data show CDR1 as MGHDK and CDR2 as SYGVNS. The CDR3 covers 13 residues. CDR3 bases: TGTGCCAGCAGAGATGGACAATTGTGGGAGCAGTTCTTC. The encoded protein is CASRDGQLWEQFF.

J is TRBJ2-3 and V is TRBV7-9; D possibly corresponds to TRBD1 (6 bases). Trimming removed 5 bases at V and 4 bases at J, with 13 bases between. The CDR3 spans 14 residues. Looked up from germline, CDR1 is SEHNR and CDR2 is FQNEAQ (reference sequence). The CDR3 is CASSLTYRADTQYF. The CDR3 nucleotides are TGTGCCAGCAGCCTGACATACAGGGCAGATACGCAGTATTTT.

The CDR3 protein is CASSTQGLLDNEQFF. CDR3 nucleotides: TGTGCCAGCAGTACCCAGGGACTACTTGACAATGAGCAGTTCTTC. The chain links TRBV4-2 to TRBJ2-1; 7 nucleotides match TRBD2. Germline-derived CDR1 and CDR2 are LGHNA and YNFKEQ. J was trimmed by 5 bases and V by 6 bases; bases with no gene match: 10. CDR3 length: 15 residues.

This clonotype was picked up a small number of times. This sequence joins TRBV7-2 and TRBJ2-7; TRBD2 might be the D (6 bases). V was cut by 5 bases and J by 1 base, with 12 bases left in between. The CDR3 length is 14 residues. Germline CDR1 is SGHTA and CDR2 is FQGNSA. CDR3 protein: CASSHSGTSYEQYF. Here the CDR3 DNA reads TGTGCCAGCAGCCATAGCGGCACATCCTACGAGCAGTACTTC.

J is TRBJ2-2 and V is TRBV13, with D possibly being TRBD1 or TRBD2 (5 bases each). Germline V gene sequence: CDR1 PRHDT, CDR2 FYEKMQ (reference sequence). Between the trimmed V and J ends, which lost 3 bases and 5 bases, there was a span of 13 bases. This CDR3 has 15 amino acids. This CDR3 is CASSFTGQGTGELFF. The CDR3 bases are TGTGCCAGCAGCTTCACGGGGCAAGGAACCGGGGAGCTGTTTTTT.

This clonotype was seen once. The junction differs from germline at one of its ends, possibly a read error. The chain employs TRBV15 and TRBJ1-1, with no clear D. The CDR3 runs to 16 residues. CDR1 and CDR2 (germline): LNHNV, YYDKDF (reference sequence). The CDR3 loop is CATSLSGVTLNTEAFF. CDR3 bases: TGCGCCACCAGCCTTTCCGGGGTTACCCTAAACACTGAAGCTTTCTTT.

This clonotype was picked up a small number of times. CDR3 in amino acids: CASSFDDGEQYF. The CDR3 DNA sequence: TGTGCCAGCAGTTTTGACGATGGCGAGCAGTACTTC. The rearrangement uses TRBV27 and TRBJ2-5; D uncertain. The J call is uncertain, as TRBJ2-7 better fits the DNA end. CDR3 length: 12 residues. Germline CDR1 and CDR2: MNHEY and SMNVEV (reference sequence).

For the CDR3, the DNA is TGTGCCAGCAGCCCGGGATATCTGGCTGAAGCTTTCTTT. Translation: CASSPGYLAEAFF. The V call is TRBV9, the J call TRBJ1-1, with D unresolved. The CDR3 runs to 13 residues. Deletions cut 4 bases from V and 6 bases from J, with 13 bases between. Germline CDR1 SGDLS, CDR2 YYNGEE.

This sequence joins TRBV4-1 and TRBJ2-7; perhaps D is TRBD1 or TRBD2 (5 bases each). The CDR3 runs to 16 residues. Trimming took off 0 bases at V and 4 bases at J, with 16 bases between the two ends. CDR1 MGHRA and CDR2 YSYEKL come from the germline V gene. The CDR3 DNA reads as TGCGCCAGCAGCCAAGATAAGGTTCAAGAGGGGTACGAGCAGTACTTC. This translates into CASSQDKVQEGYEQYF.